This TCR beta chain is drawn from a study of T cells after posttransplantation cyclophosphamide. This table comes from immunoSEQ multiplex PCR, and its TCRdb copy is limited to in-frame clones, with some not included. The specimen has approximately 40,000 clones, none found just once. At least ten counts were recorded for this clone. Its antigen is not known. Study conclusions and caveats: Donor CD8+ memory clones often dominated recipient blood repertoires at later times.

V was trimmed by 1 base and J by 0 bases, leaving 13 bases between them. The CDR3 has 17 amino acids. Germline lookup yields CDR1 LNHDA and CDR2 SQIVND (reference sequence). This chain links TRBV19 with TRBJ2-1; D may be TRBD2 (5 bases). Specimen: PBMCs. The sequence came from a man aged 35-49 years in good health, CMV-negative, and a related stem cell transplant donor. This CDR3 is CASSIGLARSSYNEQFF. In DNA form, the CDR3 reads TGTGCCAGTAGTATAGGATTAGCGAGAAGCTCCTACAATGAGCAGTTCTTC.